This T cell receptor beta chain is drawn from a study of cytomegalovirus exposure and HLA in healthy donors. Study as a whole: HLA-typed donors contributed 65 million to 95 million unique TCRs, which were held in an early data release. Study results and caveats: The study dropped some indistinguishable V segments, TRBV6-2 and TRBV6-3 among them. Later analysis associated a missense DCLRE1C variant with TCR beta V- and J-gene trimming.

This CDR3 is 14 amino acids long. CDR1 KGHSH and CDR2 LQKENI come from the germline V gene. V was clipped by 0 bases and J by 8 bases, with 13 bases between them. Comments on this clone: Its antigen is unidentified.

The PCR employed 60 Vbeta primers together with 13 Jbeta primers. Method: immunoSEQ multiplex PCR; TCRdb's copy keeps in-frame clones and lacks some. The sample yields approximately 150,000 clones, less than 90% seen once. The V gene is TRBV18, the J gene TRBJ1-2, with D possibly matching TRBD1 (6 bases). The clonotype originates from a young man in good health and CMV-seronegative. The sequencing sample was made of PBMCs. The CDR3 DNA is TGTGCCAGCTCACCACCGGTGGGGGCGCGAGGCTACACCTTC. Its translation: CASSPPVGARGYTF.